This TCR beta chain was documented in a study of shared clonotypes between healthy human individuals. As for the study in general: Three CD4 naive, three CD4 memory, two CD8 naive and one CD8 memory plate were used per donor.

Terminally differentiated effector memory CD45RA+ cells were excluded by CCR7 positive selection of CD45RO-negative cells. This clone was detected only once. Its target is unknown. Study results and limitations: The study's rarefaction showed incomplete sorted-subset sequencing despite large depth.

Using immunoSEQ multiplex PCR, the repertoire was profiled, and TCRdb retains in-frame clones only, with some absent. The table lists some 800,000 clones, about 91% of them singletons. The J segment lost 0 bases and the V segment lost 0 bases, leaving 4 bases of the junction unmatched. This CDR3 is built from 17 residues. Germline V gives CDR1 SGHTA, CDR2 FQGNSA. The chain couples TRBV7-2 to TRBJ1-1; 10 bases match TRBD1. Material for sequencing was naive CD8+ T cells sorted from blood. The receptor's source is a man younger than 45 in good health. The CDR3 reads CASSLAGQGILNTEAFF. The DNA of the CDR3 is TGTGCCAGCAGCTTAGCGGGACAGGGGATTTTGAACACTGAAGCTTTCTTT. Together with reference TRBV7-2 and TRBJ1-1, the CDR3 gives the full variable domain: GAGVSQSPSNKVTEKGKDVELRCDPISGHTALYWYRQSLGQGLEFLIYFQGNSAPDKSGLPSDRFSAERTGGSVSTLTIQRTQQEDSAVYLCASSLAGQGILNTEAFFGQGTRLTVV.